This is a list of T cell receptor beta chains from one sample in a study of Tregs in tolerant kidney transplant recipients. TCRdb's copy holds only in-frame clones and misses some; the assay was immunoSEQ multiplex PCR. Of tens of thousands of clones listed, around 90% are singletons. This sample comprised CD8+ T cells from blood (PBMCs), obtained 24 months after the transplant. The receptors shown here come from a human patient who received a combined kidney and bone marrow transplant. Some T cells may be the graft donor's. Each CDR3 is given without its conserved first and last residue. Each record gives: V gene, CDR3 protein.

>TRBV4-1
ASSQDQQGNTEAF
>TRBV5-8
ASSSPLAGGYPYEQY
>TRBV14
ASSAGGGTINSPLH
>TRBV7-9
ASSSSTWVDGYT
>TRBV13
ASSLGGHVNAF
>TRBV29-1
SVTGGAGYGYT
>TRBV27
ASSLTSNTEAF
>TRBV11-3
ASSLAGSTYEQY
>TRBV12-5
ASGLTTGDTEAF
>TRBV19
ASSIGQAITYEQY
>TRBV7-4
ASARLAGPDEQF
>TRBV7-6
ASSLVEEGYEQY
>TRBV28
ASSFLGLVADTQY
>TRBV5-6
ASSLSGAGGSDTQY
>TRBV7-9
ASSLLLLAGVANEQF
>TRBV7-6
ASSPLLTPYEQY
>TRBV14
ASSQAPTETQY
>TRBV27
ASSLLGTSNKETQY
>TRBV4-1
ASSHGQGHVYEQY
>TRBV29-1
SVASGSLNTGELF
>TRBV25-1
ASSELDRGHEQY
>TRBV6-5
ASSSFGQGQGYT
>TRBV19
ASSPGTGSYNEQF
>TRBV27
ASSLSGGGPYEQY
>TRBV19
ASKGYSRGSTNEKLF
>TRBV10-1
ASTKRGGSNGYT
>TRBV4-3
ASSQTSSGSSNDEQF
>TRBV9
ASSVGQWGGHEQY
>TRBV9
ASSVPLAGVVETQY
>TRBV4-3
ASSQTIAGVYEQY
>TRBV29-1
SVGGAMRGYEQY
>TRBV27
ASSLVGAYEQF
>TRBV19
ASRNPVVGGHYEKLF
>TRBV27
ASSSGAGSTDTQY
>TRBV4-1
ASSQHRPNRGRNQPQH
>TRBV5-1
ASSEGTGLSYNEQF
>TRBV29-1
SVDEGGYEQY
>TRBV9
ASSATSGRPNEQF
>TRBV4-3
ASSQASLAVWEQF
>TRBV18
ASSPGQLSYEQY
>TRBV9
ASSPTTGQPNYGYT
>TRBV30
AWSVGQGYGYT
>TRBV5-1
ASSLVFLAGGVSYNEQF
>TRBV10-3
ATRTGGGYT
>TRBV28
ASSSQGFGNTIY
>TRBV4-2
ASSHTKGGQGYLYGYT
>TRBV21-1
ASSVKALDTQY
>TRBV7-9
ASSLTMGAKNIQY
>TRBV10-3
ASWGGLAGPGTQGEQY
>TRBV13
ASSDTGRISYEQY
>TRBV4-1
ASSQPPGGTDTQY
>TRBV5-5
ASSPTGGRTGELF
>TRBV2
ASLTRSGELF
>TRBV5-8
ASSPGQNSNQPQH
>TRBV5-6
ASSLGQGGAEQF
>TRBV4-3
ASSQDSTGSGYT
>TRBV7-9
ASSPGQGYEQY